What follows is one T cell receptor (beta chain) and its context. Its antigen is not identified. Antigen-specific CD4+ T cells were expanded with viral peptide pools in the ViraFEST assay before sequencing. Around day 10 of culture, CD4+ T cells were separated out. Participants completed two doses of the BNT162b2 or mRNA-1273 vaccine. A few million PBMC were seeded per well and grown in the presence of roughly 10 IU/ml IL-2 and about 10 ug/ml peptides. Both day 3 and day 7 saw half the medium replaced with IL-2 medium. This sample was taken from a study of vaccination effects on CD4 cells after COVID-19. This table comes from immunoSEQ multiplex PCR, and its TCRdb copy is limited to in-frame clones, with some not included. The data show about 38,000 clones, approximately 80% seen once. Findings of the study overall: A shortage of convalescent patients and an absence of early post-infection timepoints characterized the study.

The germline CDR1 and CDR2 sequences are MDHEN and SYDVKM. The CDR3 sequence is 16 residues long. Trimming took off 7 bases at V and 9 bases at J, with 27 bases between the two ends. The sample was CD4+ T cells from PBMCs cultured with HCoV-NL63 spike peptides, taken after COVID-19 vaccination. The TCR was taken from a human donor who received a COVID-19 vaccine. Some clones in this sample may be carry-over from other donors' samples. V is TRBV28 and J is TRBJ1-1, with D perhaps TRBD1 (5 bases). This chain's CDR3 is CASNPGRGEGYLQAFF. CDR3 DNA sequence: TGTGCCAGCAATCCGGGAAGGGGTGAAGGGTACCTCCAAGCTTTCTTT.